These T cell receptor beta chains were read from a single sample in a study of technical replicates of blood from a few donors. Sequenced by immunoSEQ multiplex PCR; TCRdb stores in-frame clones only, minus some. The repertoire holds around 76,000 clones, with around nine tenths as singletons. Sequencing was carried out using T cells isolated from PBMCs. Receptors originate from a human donor in good health. Each CDR3 is given with its conserved first and last residue. D genes are given only for firm matches.

j_gene,v_gene,d_gene,CDR3nt,CDR3aa
TRBJ2-7,TRBV5-4,TRBD1,TGTGCCAGCAGCCAGGGGGCATCGCCAACCTACGAGCAGTACTTC,CASSQGASPTYEQYF
TRBJ1-5,TRBV12-5,TRBD1,TGTGCTAGTGGTTTGGTACGGACAGGGCAGTTAATCAGCAATCAGCCCCAGCATTTT,CASGLVRTGQLISNQPQHF
TRBJ1-1,TRBV11-2,NA,TGTGCCAGCAGCTTTTTAGCAGCTGAAGCTTTCTTT,CASSFLAAEAFF
TRBJ2-1,TRBV13,NA,TGTGCCAGCAGTCCACCCACTTACAATGAGCAGTTCTTC,CASSPPTYNEQFF
TRBJ2-7,TRBV19,TRBD1,TGTGCCAGTAGTTGGGACAGGGGAAACTACGAGCAGTACTTC,CASSWDRGNYEQYF
TRBJ1-5,TRBV27,NA,TGTGCCAGCAGTTTAGTTGAAGGGAGGAATCAGCCCCAGCATTTT,CASSLVEGRNQPQHF
TRBJ2-2,TRBV7-9,NA,TGTGCCAGCAGCCCTATGTTCGGGGCCGGGGAGCTGTTTTTT,CASSPMFGAGELFF
TRBJ1-1,TRBV28,NA,TGTGCCGTTCAAAGAGGGACTGAAGCTTTCTTT,CAVQRGTEAFF
TRBJ1-5,TRBV7-3,NA,TGTGCCAGCCCCCATTCCAGGGGTGGACAGCCCCAGCATTTT,CASPHSRGGQPQHF
TRBJ2-3,TRBV6-5,TRBD1,TGTGCCAGCAGCCGGATGGGACAGGGCACAGATACGCAGTATTTT,CASSRMGQGTDTQYF
TRBJ1-1,TRBV2,NA,TGTGCCAGCAGTGACAGGGGCACTGAAGCTTTCTTT,CASSDRGTEAFF
TRBJ1-5,TRBV11-2,NA,TGTGCCAGCAGCTTGGGGAGTAATCAGCCCCAGCATTTT,CASSLGSNQPQHF
TRBJ2-1,TRBV10-3,TRBD2,TGTGCCATCAGTGAGTCCCTAGCGGGGGGGTACTACAATGAGCAGTTCTTC,CAISESLAGGYYNEQFF
TRBJ2-7,TRBV5-6,NA,TGTGCCAGCAGCTTTGGGAGCCCCTACGAGCAGTACTTC,CASSFGSPYEQYF
TRBJ2-7,TRBV2,NA,TGTGCCAGCTTAGCCGAGGGCGGGGCCTACGAGCAGTACTTC,CASLAEGGAYEQYF
TRBJ1-1,TRBV27,NA,TGTGCCAGCAGTTTATCGATTGTCTCCTGGGAGGTACGGTCTGAAGCTTTCTTT,CASSLSIVSWEVRSEAFF